This T cell receptor (beta chain) stems from a study of blood T cell repertoires in COVID-19 (dated by TCRdb to the early 2020s). Turning to the overall study: Collaborator samples came from the United States, Italy and Spain and covered acute and convalescent phases of COVID-19. The material from the prospective study consisted of cDNA or gDNA derived from T cells, B-cell-depleted T cells, or PBMCs. Deeply sampled blood TCRbeta repertoires from subjects exposed to, actively infected with, or recovered from COVID-19 were included in the dataset. The repertoires were released in a freely available public database meant as a resource for research on the immune response to SARS-CoV-2. The samples were drawn from the first 160 participants of the ongoing ImmuneRACE study and from under 1,500 subjects provided by 6 global collaborators. Nearly every sample came with metadata listing a de-identified subject ID, COVID-19 status, age in years and sex. Where available, HLA class I and class II types were obtained from metadata supplied by the sample provider rather than from assay-based typing. Overall study results and their limits: How much clinical and demographic metadata was included differed by source and by participant, and the metadata was provided uncurated.

The CDR3 sequence holds 12 residues, the cysteine and phenylalanine included. Kept here is only the CDR3 DNA, which spans 36 bases and is read in frame from base 1. Cut back by 5 bases and 8 bases, the V and J ends lie 12 bases apart. For CDR1 and CDR2, the germline V gene (reference sequence) lists MNHNY and SVGAGI. The immunoSEQ Assay, a bias-controlled multiplex PCR, was used to amplify TCRbeta CDR3 regions from genomic DNA. The paper's processing steps were these. The number of nucleated cells in each sample was estimated by amplification of reference gene primers within the assay. To quantify the absolute abundance of each unique TCRbeta CDR3 rearrangement, sequence reads were collapsed and filtered. For each sample, productive Simpson clonality was calculated as the square root of Simpson's diversity index across productive rearrangements. Here the immuneACCESS table is served through TCRdb, limited to in-frame sequences with V and J called. Missing clones are a known gap in these copies; in checked studies unresolved V genes cover under half, and the rest lacks a known reason. V, J and clone size were drawn from that table, and D and trimming were deduced from the DNA. Counted in this sample were about 90,000 clones; roughly 86% of them appeared once. The top ten clonotypes cover 17% of the sample.

Collaborating institutions collected whole blood in K2EDTA tubes following their own protocols. For TCRbeta analysis, collaborator samples were shipped as frozen whole blood, as isolated PBMCs, or as DNA extracted from either sample type. This clone was found a few times. Its target antigen remains unknown. No base quality information exists; no much larger clone differs at one position. The sequence was collected from a human donor in a cohort sampled during active COVID-19. Sequenced: peripheral blood. The chain couples TRBV6-6 to TRBJ1-1; TRBD1 is perhaps the D gene, given 5 matching bases. The nucleotide sequence is TGTGCCAGCAGTAACGACAGTCCCGAAGCTTTCTTT. Translation gives CASSNDSPEAFF.